The source of this TCR beta chain is a study of cytotoxic CD8 clonotypes in ibrutinib-treated CLL. Study at large: The average sample held roughly 240,000 productive templates and tens of thousands of productive rearrangements. Study findings and constraints: Having risen at ibrutinib response, clonality had fallen back toward baseline by progression.

CDR1 and CDR2 from the germline V gene are LGHNA and YSLEER. The CDR3 spans 13 residues. Trimming pared 4 bases from V and 4 bases from J, leaving 8 bases between. Assay: immunoSEQ multiplex PCR; the TCRdb copy retains only in-frame clones and omits some. The sample includes under 200,000 clones, 81% of them seen just once. PBMCs were cryopreserved, and 1.5 to 2 micrograms of genomic DNA from them went into TCR beta libraries. As regards this clone: Its specificity is not known.

The V call is TRBV4-3, the J call TRBJ2-1; weak D call: TRBD2 (5 bases). The clonotype originates from a human donor with chronic lymphocytic leukemia. This specimen was PBMCs, taken after 12 months of ibrutinib treatment. CDR3 protein: CASSRKRYNEQFF. CDR3 nucleotide sequence: TGCGCCAGCAGCCGAAAGCGGTACAATGAGCAGTTCTTC.